This T cell receptor beta chain was profiled in a study of shared clonotypes between healthy human individuals. Per the germline V gene, CDR1 is SEHNR and CDR2 is FQNEAQ (reference sequence). V was pared by 5 bases and J by 3 bases, with 9 bases of the junction left unmatched. The CDR3 spans 16 residues. Overall study results and limits: In general, naive subsets displayed greater estimated richness than memory subsets did.

As concerns this clone: As yet, its antigen is unknown.

Only in-frame clones appear in the TCRdb table, and some are missing; sequencing was by immunoSEQ multiplex PCR. The sample yields 1,500,000 or so clones, approximately 98.5% seen once. The clonotype was recovered from a man aged 25 to 40 in good health. The chain links TRBV7-9 to TRBJ2-7; 11 bases match TRBD2. The sequencing input was naive CD4+ T cells sorted from blood. Subset defined: CD45RA+ positively selected. CDR3 DNA sequence: TGTGCCAGCAGCCTTAAACTAGCGGGAGAGCGCTACGAGCAGTACTTC. As protein: CASSLKLAGERYEQYF.